This T cell receptor (beta chain) is drawn from a study of T cells expressing NK-cell markers. Looking at the study overall: Cells sorted as CD3+CD56+NKG2C+, CD3+CD56+NKG2C- and CD3+CD56-NKG2C+ T cells supplied the TCR beta repertoires. Eight donors were sequenced, of whom seven were HCMV-seropositive, while the remaining one was HCMV-seronegative. Study-wide points: Also leading the CD3+CD56-NKG2C+ fraction in a few donors were these clonotypes.

TCR beta cDNA was made by 5'RACE template switching with UMIs. Following a re-call of the 5' RACE reads, TCRdb has one entry per CDR3 protein and lacks DNA. The listing contains about 32,000 distinct CDR3 sequences. Germline CDR1 SGHRS, CDR2 YFSETQ. This CDR3 has 15 residues. With respect to this clonotype: The antigen is unknown.

Material: blood T cells: a sorted CD56 or NKG2C T cell subset, CD4+ or CD8+ T cells, or bulk PBMC T cells (not recorded which). This chain uses TRBV5-1 with TRBJ2-1; TCRdb's D gene call, TRBD1, goes unchecked for lack of DNA. The receptor was isolated from a woman between 18 and 70 years old in good health. CDR3 residues: CASTPGQVDHPEQFF.